Listed below are T cell receptor beta chains from one sample, sequenced in a study of blood T cell repertoires in COVID-19. Clones were read by immunoSEQ multiplex PCR, and TCRdb kept only the in-frame ones, dropping some. The table has approximately 160,000 clones, 83% seen once. Sequenced sample: PBMCs or T cells enriched from blood (not recorded which). The receptors were sampled from a woman aged 45-60 years who had recovered from COVID-19. The CDR3 runs from the conserved cysteine through the conserved F or W. A D gene is named only where the DNA matches it firmly. Only some rows state a clone size, as once, few, many or a class for expanded clones.

D | J | size | V | DNA | CDR3
NA | TRBJ1-6 | NA | TRBV30 | TGTGCCTGGAGTGCCGTAAAACAGGCCCCCTATAATTCACCCCTCCACTTT | CAWSAVKQAPYNSPLHF
NA | TRBJ1-1 | NA | TRBV28 | TGTGCCAGTCAGACCGGGGGGACTGAAGCTTTCTTT | CASQTGGTEAFF
NA | TRBJ2-5 | NA | TRBV27 | TGTGCCAGCAGAAACGAAACTCAAGAGACCCAGTACTTC | CASRNETQETQYF
NA | TRBJ1-5 | NA | TRBV29-1 | TGCAGCGTTGTTGCAGGGGGCAATCAGCCCCAGCATTTT | CSVVAGGNQPQHF
NA | TRBJ2-3 | NA | TRBV5-1 | TGCGCCAGCACCAAGTTGGGGGGGGCGGGCACAGATACGCAGTATTTT | CASTKLGGAGTDTQYF
TRBD1 | TRBJ1-2 | NA | TRBV19 | TGTGCCAGTAGTATAGGGCGGACAGGGAATGGCTACACCTTC | CASSIGRTGNGYTF
TRBD1 | TRBJ2-4 | NA | TRBV27 | TGTGCCAGCAGTCAGGACAGGGGGATGAACATTCAGTACTTC | CASSQDRGMNIQYF
NA | TRBJ1-3 | NA | TRBV19 | TGTGCCAGCCACTCTGCCGGGGACACCATATATTTT | CASHSAGDTIYF
NA | TRBJ2-4 | NA | TRBV6-5 | TGTGCCAGCAGTCTTGGGGCAGGCGAAAACATTCAGTACTTC | CASSLGAGENIQYF
NA | TRBJ2-1 | NA | TRBV3-1/TRBV3-2 | TGTGCCAGCAGCCCCTGGGCGGGACCCTACAATGAGCAGTTCTTC | CASSPWAGPYNEQFF
NA | TRBJ2-5 | NA | TRBV11-3 | TGTGCCAGCAGCGGCGGTAGGGGTAGCCAAGAGACCCAGTACTTC | CASSGGRGSQETQYF
NA | TRBJ2-2 | once | TRBV10-3 | TGTGCCATCAGTGGGGGAGTGGGGAACACCGGGGAGCTGTTTTTT | CAISGGVGNTGELFF
TRBD1 | TRBJ2-1 | once | TRBV27 | TGTGCCAGCAGTTTCCCCGGGACAGGGATCGATGAGCAGTTCTTC | CASSFPGTGIDEQFF
NA | TRBJ1-2 | NA | TRBV14 | TGTGCCAGCAGCCAAGATCGCCAGTATGGCTACACCTTC | CASSQDRQYGYTF
NA | TRBJ1-6 | few | TRBV19 | TGTGCCAGTAGTACCTCATTCGGCTCCTATAATTCACCCCTCCACTTT | CASSTSFGSYNSPLHF
TRBD2 | TRBJ2-3 | NA | TRBV11-2 | TGTGCCAGCAGCTTAGATTGGTCTAGCGGGAGTACAGATACGCAGTATTTT | CASSLDWSSGSTDTQYF
NA | TRBJ1-5 | NA | TRBV2 | TGTGCCAGCAGTGAACGTTTTACCGGCGGAAGGCCCCAGCATTTT | CASSERFTGGRPQHF
NA | TRBJ1-1 | NA | TRBV7-3 | TGTGCCAGCAGCTTAGGATTTATTCGGGGAGAGGCTTTCTTT | CASSLGFIRGEAFF
NA | TRBJ1-4 | once | TRBV5-1 | TGCGCCAGCAGAATCGACAGTACTAATGAAAAACTGTTTTTT | CASRIDSTNEKLFF
TRBD1 | TRBJ1-2 | few | TRBV3-1/TRBV3-2 | TGTGCCAGCAGCCGAACAGGGGGCTCACCTGGGCCCTACACCTTC | CASSRTGGSPGPYTF
NA | TRBJ1-4 | few | TRBV5-4 | TGTGCCAGCAGCTTTGGGGCCCCGAAGGGAAATGAAAAACTGTTTTTT | CASSFGAPKGNEKLFF
NA | TRBJ1-5 | NA | TRBV19 | TGTGCCAGTAGTATGGGAGGGGCGGGCAGCAATCAGCCCCAGCATTTT | CASSMGGAGSNQPQHF
NA | TRBJ1-2 | NA | TRBV21-1 | TGTGCCAGCAGGGGACTGGCTGCGTCGACAGGGTTAAGCTGTGGCTACACCTTC | CASRGLAASTGLSCGYTF
NA | TRBJ1-4 | NA | TRBV19 | TGTGCCAGTAGTAGCACAGGGTCTAATGAAAAACTGTTTTTT | CASSSTGSNEKLFF
NA | TRBJ2-1 | NA | TRBV18 | TGTGCCAGCTCACCGGGCAATGTTCTCGCTAATGAGCAGTTCTTC | CASSPGNVLANEQFF
NA | TRBJ1-6 | NA | TRBV21-1 | TGTGCCAGCAGCTACCGGGACAGGGATAATTCACCCCTCCACTTT | CASSYRDRDNSPLHF
NA | TRBJ2-5 | NA | TRBV23-1 | TGCGCCAGGTGTCAATGGGGGGACCAAGAGACCCAGTACTTC | CARCQWGDQETQYF
TRBD2 | TRBJ2-2 | NA | TRBV4-3 | TGCGCCAGCAGCCAAGGATTACTAGCGGGAGGGGGGGAGCTGTTTTTT | CASSQGLLAGGGELFF
NA | TRBJ2-1 | NA | TRBV28 | TGTGCCAGCACCCGAGTCTACAATGAGCAGTTCTTC | CASTRVYNEQFF
NA | TRBJ1-1 | NA | TRBV29-1 | TGCAGCGTTGAAGAATTAGTCACTGAAGCTTTCTTT | CSVEELVTEAFF
NA | TRBJ2-1 | once | TRBV7-6 | TGTGCCAGCAGCTTAGGCGTAGCCGGGGGCAATGAGCAGTTCTTC | CASSLGVAGGNEQFF
TRBD1 | TRBJ1-5 | NA | TRBV5-1 | TGCGCCAGCAGCTCCGGGACAGGGCAAAATCAGCCCCAGCATTTT | CASSSGTGQNQPQHF